This paragraph reports one TCR beta chain. This entry is derived from a study of T cells in Graves' hyperthyroidism and ophthalmopathy. Trimming cost V 7 bases and J 5 bases; bases outside gene matches: 14. The germline V gene encodes CDR1 MNHNY and CDR2 SVGAGI (reference sequence). The CDR3 contains 18 residues. Disease duration under 2 months; hyperthyroidism patients were aged 18 to 65. Uncontrolled infection, other autoimmune disease, pregnancy or lactation barred patients from enrollment. Thyroid ultrasound and orbital computed tomography, with clinical symptoms and serum thyroxine and TRAb, informed diagnoses. There were TCR beta CDR3 regions amplified from RNA transcripts. The HTBI set primed first-round TCR CDR3 RT-PCR. TCRdb reprocessed the multiplex PCR reads with MiXCR, giving one entry per CDR3 protein. The sample shows about 580,000 distinct CDR3 sequences, roughly 50% of them seen only once.

The material sequenced was peripheral blood or thyroid tissue (not recorded which). This chain links TRBV6-6 with TRBJ2-2; TRBD2 matches at 12 bases. The TCR comes from a woman younger than 30 with Graves' hyperthyroidism. In DNA form, the CDR3 reads TGTGCCAGCAAAAAGGGGCTGACTAGCGGGAGATATACCGGGGAGCTGTTTTTT. Its translation: CASKKGLTSGRYTGELFF.